This paragraph reports one T cell receptor (beta chain). Generated by immunoSEQ multiplex PCR, the TCRdb table keeps only in-frame clones and is missing some. The sample carries millions of clones, more than 90% recorded once. The data were obtained in a study of shared clonotypes between healthy human individuals. This CDR3 has 15 residues. The V gene end was trimmed by 4 bases and the J gene end by 3 bases; junction bases not matched to a gene: 8. The germline CDR1 and CDR2 sequences are SGHRS and YFSETQ. V usage is TRBV5-1 and J usage is TRBJ1-1; 8 nucleotides line up with TRBD1. Sequencing was performed on naive CD4+ T cells sorted from blood. Specified subset: CD45RA+ positively selected. The receptor's source is a man between 18 and 29 years old in good health. The CDR3 reads CASSPGQGWDTEAFF. In DNA, the CDR3 is TGCGCCAGCAGCCCCGGACAGGGTTGGGACACTGAAGCTTTCTTT.